The present T cell receptor beta chain was sequenced within a study of control samples from healthy donors and cancer patients. Germline V lookup: CDR1 LGHNA, CDR2 YSLEER. V lost 4 bases, J lost 6 bases, and 16 bases lay in between. This CDR3 has 15 residues. Libraries were prepared by immunoSEQ multiplex PCR; TCRdb keeps only in-frame clonotypes and omits some of them. The sample contains fewer than 4,500 clones, roughly 80% of which appear only once. This TCR derives from a female donor with melanoma. The material sequenced was formalin-fixed, paraffin-embedded tissue. The rearrangement uses TRBV4-3 and TRBJ2-1; D is perhaps TRBD2 (5 bases). The CDR3 sequence: CASSPLVAPGNEQFF. Here the CDR3 DNA reads TGCGCCAGCAGCCCGCTGGTAGCGCCCGGCAATGAGCAGTTCTTC.